The 29 T cell receptor beta chains in this list originate from one sample, sequenced in a study of shared clonotypes between healthy human individuals. This table comes from immunoSEQ multiplex PCR, and its TCRdb copy is limited to in-frame clones, with some not included. The sample lists about 650,000 clones; around 95% were seen once. Terminally differentiated effector memory CD45RA+ cells were excluded by CCR7 positive selection of CD45RO-negative cells. Sequencing was done on a sample of naive CD8+ T cells sorted from blood. These receptors were collected from a woman between 25 and 40 years old in good health.

The J gene is TRBJ2-7, the V gene TRBV15, with 8 positions matching TRBD1. From germline, CDR1 is LNHNV and CDR2 YYDKDF (reference sequence). The CDR3 contains 14 residues. The V segment lost 5 bases and the J segment 3 bases; nucleotides outside the gene matches: 6. This chain's CDR3 is CATSGGTGGYEQYF. The CDR3 DNA reads TGTGCCACCAGCGGCGGGACAGGCGGCTACGAGCAGTACTTC.

With regard to this clone: Additional DNA sequences in this sample encode the identical CDR3. The J gene is TRBJ2-7, the V gene TRBV10-2; D is ambiguous. Germline V gene data show CDR1 as WSHSY and CDR2 as SAAADI. This CDR3 comprises 11 residues. With 2 bases removed from V and 4 bases from J, the gap between germline ends came to 3 bases. The CDR3 is CASSEGYEQYF. Written as DNA, the CDR3 is TGCGCCAGCAGTGAGGGTTACGAGCAGTACTTC.

This clone was seen just once. This chain joins TRBV29-1 and TRBJ2-1; TRBD2 matches 11 bases. Germline assignment: CDR1 SQVTM and CDR2 ANQGSEA. J gave up 3 bases and V 0 bases, and 4 bases lay outside the gene matches. The CDR3 contains 16 residues. The CDR3 reads CSVEEPGLADYNEQFF. Written as DNA, the CDR3 is TGCAGCGTTGAAGAGCCGGGACTAGCGGACTACAATGAGCAGTTCTTC.

This sequence joins TRBV5-1 and TRBJ1-1; D might be TRBD1 (6 bases). Germline lookup yields CDR1 SGHRS and CDR2 YFSETQ. The CDR3 spans 15 residues. Trimming took off 4 bases at V and 1 base at J, with 14 bases between the two ends. CDR3 loop: CASSPRGASNTEAFF. The CDR3, as DNA: TGCGCCAGCAGCCCCCGGGGGGCGTCGAACACTGAAGCTTTCTTT. The full variable domain, completed using reference TRBV5-1 and TRBJ1-1, is KAGVTQTPRYLIKTRGQQVTLSCSPISGHRSVSWYQQTPGQGLQFLFEYFSETQRNKGNFPGRFSGRQFSNSRSEMNVSTLELGDSALYLCASSPRGASNTEAFFGQGTRLTVV.

The V call is TRBV2, the J call TRBJ1-2, with unresolved D. The CDR3 sequence is 15 residues long. CDR1 and CDR2 (germline): SNHLY, FYNNEI. V dropped 5 bases and J dropped 3 bases, with 16 bases sitting between them. The CDR3 protein is CASSQSRGGYYGYTF. For the CDR3, the DNA is TGTGCCAGCAGTCAGAGCCGAGGAGGGTACTATGGCTACACCTTC.

V gene TRBV10-2 combines with J gene TRBJ2-5; D unresolved. The germline V and J ends were trimmed by 3 bases and 6 bases, with 5 bases remaining between them. The CDR3 is 11 amino acids. Germline V gives CDR1 WSHSY, CDR2 SAAADI. CDR3 residues: CASSDLQTQYF. In DNA form, the CDR3 reads TGCGCCAGCAGTGATTTACAGACCCAGTACTTC.

The chain couples TRBV9 to TRBJ2-1; D not resolved. This CDR3 comprises 13 residues. The V end lost 0 bases, the J end lost 2 bases, and 3 bases lay between the germline ends. The germline V gene has CDR1 SGDLS and CDR2 YYNGEE. CDR3 region: CASSVVPYNEQFF. The CDR3 DNA sequence: TGTGCCAGCAGCGTAGTCCCCTACAATGAGCAGTTCTTC.

This sequence joins TRBV29-1 and TRBJ2-5; 13 bases line up with TRBD2. J gave up 5 bases and V 7 bases, and 10 bases lay outside the gene matches. Germline-derived CDR1 and CDR2 are SQVTM and ANQGSEA. There are 15 residues in the CDR3. This CDR3 reads CSGELAGGSGETQYF. CDR3 DNA: TGCAGCGGAGAACTAGCGGGAGGGTCCGGGGAGACCCAGTACTTC.

The chain employs TRBV15 and TRBJ2-7, with D perhaps assigned TRBD1 or TRBD2 (5 bases each). Germline CDR1 is LNHNV and CDR2 is YYDKDF (reference sequence). V lost 1 base to trimming and J lost 4 bases, with 17 bases between them. This CDR3 is built from 16 residues. DNA for the CDR3: TGTGCCACCAGCAGAGGACGCGAGGGGTCTCATTACGAGCAGTACTTC. It codes for CATSRGREGSHYEQYF.

The sample holds one count of this clone. The chain carries TRBV9 and TRBJ1-1; D gene uncertain. In germline, CDR1 is SGDLS, CDR2 YYNGEE. This CDR3 comprises 15 residues. Trimming took 4 bases from V and 2 from J, leaving 15 bases between them. The DNA for the CDR3 is TGTGCCAGCAGCCCCGGACGATCAATTAACACTGAAGCTTTCTTT. Translation gives CASSPGRSINTEAFF.

The chain employs TRBV4-1 and TRBJ1-1; 8 bases line up with TRBD1. V lost 0 bases, J lost 11 bases, and 17 bases stayed unmatched. Germline V gives CDR1 MGHRA, CDR2 YSYEKL. This CDR3 has 17 amino acids. In DNA, the CDR3 is TGCGCCAGCAGCCAAGAGTCGTCAGGGGGCTTCGGGAAGTTGGCTTTCTTT. It codes for CASSQESSGGFGKLAFF.

This chain uses TRBV27 with TRBJ2-2; D remains unclear. The CDR3 covers 14 residues. The V gene lost 2 bases and the J gene lost 3 bases, with 7 bases spanning the gap. The germline V gene has CDR1 MNHEY and CDR2 SMNVEV (reference sequence). CDR3 protein: CASSLGSYTGELFF. The CDR3 DNA follows: TGTGCCAGCAGTTTAGGCAGCTACACCGGGGAGCTGTTTTTT.

The chain has TRBV2 and TRBJ2-7; D is possibly TRBD2 (6 bases). The CDR3 contains 15 residues. V dropped 6 bases and J dropped 4 bases, with 19 bases sitting between them. The V gene's germline CDR1 is SNHLY and CDR2 FYNNEI. The DNA of the CDR3 is TGTGCCAGCAGAATAGCGGTGACTAGTAAGTACGAGCAGTACTTC. Amino acids: CASRIAVTSKYEQYF.

CDR3 sequence reads: CASSQPGGMNTDTQYF. For the CDR3, the DNA is TGCGCCAGCAGCCAACCGGGCGGGATGAACACAGATACGCAGTATTTT. This sequence joins TRBV4-1 and TRBJ2-3, with D tentatively TRBD2 (6 bases). V was clipped by 2 bases and J by 2 bases, with 14 bases between them. In germline, CDR1 is MGHRA, CDR2 YSYEKL. CDR3 length equals 16 residues.

CDR3 sequence (DNA): TGTGCCAGCAGCGTAGGCGGTAGCACTGAGCAGTTCTTC. It codes for CASSVGGSTEQFF. The rearrangement joins TRBV9 to TRBJ2-1; D remains unclear. Trimming removed 0 bases at V and 9 bases at J, with 10 bases between. Germline V gives CDR1 SGDLS, CDR2 YYNGEE. The CDR3 spans 13 residues.

The rearrangement joins TRBV7-9 to TRBJ2-2, with 7 bases aligning to TRBD1. V lost 6 bases to trimming and J lost 0 bases; unmatched junction nucleotides: 7. Germline CDR1 is SEHNR and CDR2 is FQNEAQ (reference sequence). The CDR3 extends over 16 amino acids. The CDR3: CASRQTTGPNTGELFF. In DNA, the CDR3 is TGTGCCAGCAGGCAAACGACAGGGCCGAACACCGGGGAGCTGTTTTTT.

CDR3 protein: CASRPPLGEQYF. In nucleotides, the CDR3 is TGTGCCAGCAGACCCCCCCTGGGCGAGCAGTACTTC. The rearrangement links TRBV27 to TRBJ2-5; D remains unclear. The better agreement between TRBJ2-7 and the DNA end casts doubt on the J call. The CDR3 is made up of 12 amino acids. Per germline, CDR1 MNHEY and CDR2 SMNVEV (reference sequence).

The V gene is TRBV27, the J gene TRBJ2-1, with 9 positions matching TRBD2. In germline, CDR1 is MNHEY, CDR2 SMNVEV (reference sequence). Trimming cost V 5 bases and J 0 bases; bases outside gene matches: 5. The CDR3 runs 16 residues. CDR3 sequence: CASSGYSGSSYNEQFF. The CDR3 DNA reads as TGTGCCAGCAGTGGGTATAGCGGGAGCTCCTACAATGAGCAGTTCTTC.

The V gene is TRBV9, the J gene TRBJ1-4; D not resolved. The germline gives CDR1 SGDLS, CDR2 YYNGEE. CDR3 length: 15 amino acids. Trimming left V 3 bases short and J 0 bases short, with 9 bases between. The CDR3 is CASSEGGATNEKLFF. In DNA, the CDR3 is TGTGCCAGCAGCGAGGGCGGGGCAACTAATGAAAAACTGTTTTTT. The full variable domain, completed using reference TRBV9 and TRBJ1-4, is DSGVTQTPKHLITATGQRVTLRCSPRSGDLSVYWYQQSLDQGLQFLIQYYNGEERAKGNILERFSAQQFPDLHSELNLSSLELGDSALYFCASSEGGATNEKLFFGSGTQLSVL.

With regard to this clone: Other DNA sequences from this sample encode an identical CDR3 as well. The chain couples TRBV11-2 to TRBJ2-1; possibly TRBD1 or TRBD2 for D (5 bases each). The V and J ends lost 1 base and 3 bases respectively, with 7 bases between them. This CDR3 contains 14 residues. Germline loops: CDR1 SGHAT, CDR2 FQNNGV. CDR3 protein: CASSLGGSYNEQFF. CDR3 bases: TGTGCCAGCAGCTTAGGGGGGAGCTACAATGAGCAGTTCTTC.

J is TRBJ1-5 and V is TRBV28; 9 bases fit TRBD1. Per germline, CDR1 MDHEN and CDR2 SYDVKM. The CDR3 runs to 14 residues. Trimming took 7 bases from V and 7 from J; bases not matched to a gene: 8. The CDR3 reads CASKVGQGDQPQHF. CDR3 nucleotide sequence: TGTGCCAGCAAGGTGGGACAGGGTGACCAGCCCCAGCATTTT.

The chain has TRBV21-1 and TRBJ2-3; TRBD2 is the table's D call and was not checked against the DNA. TRBV21-1 is marked as a pseudogene. The CDR3 totals 16 residues. The CDR3 DNA follows: TGTGCCAGCAGCAAGGTACGGAGAAGAAGCACAGATACGCAGTATTTT. This sequence encodes CASSKVRRRSTDTQYF.

The chain combines TRBV6-5 with TRBJ1-5; D gene uncertain. The CDR3 consists of 10 residues. Germline assignment: CDR1 MNHEY and CDR2 SVGAGI. With 4 bases removed from V and 6 bases from J, the gap between germline ends came to 1 base. The DNA for the CDR3 is TGTGCCAGCAGTTTTCAGCCCCAGCATTTT. It translates to CASSFQPQHF.

The chain is built from TRBV11-2 and TRBJ1-4; no clear D gene. The germline V and J ends were trimmed by 1 base and 4 bases, with 10 bases remaining between them. Per the germline V gene, CDR1 is SGHAT and CDR2 is FQNNGV. CDR3 length: 15 residues. The CDR3 DNA is TGTGCCAGCAGCTTAGGGACTACGTTTAATGAAAAACTGTTTTTT. This gives the protein CASSLGTTFNEKLFF.

The chain combines TRBV2 with TRBJ2-1; D is perhaps TRBD2 (7 bases). Between the trimmed V and J ends, which lost 5 bases and 0 bases, there was a span of 20 bases. The CDR3 extends over 18 amino acids. In germline, CDR1 is SNHLY, CDR2 FYNNEI. DNA for the CDR3: TGTGCCAGCAGTCTAACCGGATTAGGGGGGGTCTCCTACAATGAGCAGTTCTTC. This gives the protein CASSLTGLGGVSYNEQFF.

The chain has TRBV4-1 and TRBJ2-2; tentative D call: TRBD2 (6 bases). This CDR3 is 16 amino acids long. Germline CDR1 is MGHRA and CDR2 is YSYEKL. Trimming removed 0 bases from V and 5 bases from J, with 13 bases in between. The CDR3 reads CASSQDGGRRTGELFF. CDR3 bases: TGCGCCAGCAGCCAAGATGGAGGGAGGAGGACCGGGGAGCTGTTTTTT.

Remarks on this clone: In the same sample, other DNA sequences code for this CDR3. The chain couples TRBV5-6 to TRBJ1-5; TRBD1 aligns across 8 bases. The CDR3 is 13 amino acids. V lost 4 bases to trimming and J lost 7 bases; unmatched junction nucleotides: 4. Germline values: CDR1 SGHDT, CDR2 YYEEEE. The CDR3 protein is CASSLGQGQPQHF. The DNA for the CDR3 is TGTGCCAGCAGCCTTGGACAGGGCCAGCCCCAGCATTTT.

The chain carries TRBV5-8 and TRBJ2-3, with 8 bases lining up with TRBD2. The V segment lost 4 bases and the J segment 2 bases; nucleotides outside the gene matches: 9. The CDR3 sequence is 16 residues long. Germline V gene sequence: CDR1 SGHTS, CDR2 YDEGEE. The CDR3 spells CASSGERESNTDTQYF. Here the CDR3 DNA reads TGTGCCAGCAGCGGTGAGCGGGAGTCCAACACAGATACGCAGTATTTT.

This clone was picked up one time. The chain recombines TRBV6-6 with TRBJ1-1; no reliable D call. The germline V gene encodes CDR1 MNHNY and CDR2 SVGAGI (reference sequence). The CDR3 extends over 14 amino acids. Trimming left V 4 bases short and J 1 base short, with 10 bases between. The CDR3, as DNA: TGTGCCAGCAGTTCCCCCGGGGAGAACACTGAAGCTTTCTTT. Encoded protein: CASSSPGENTEAFF.